This T cell receptor beta chain was sequenced for a study of cytomegalovirus exposure and HLA in healthy donors. The CDR3 is 16 residues long. The J segment lost 1 base and the V segment lost 1 base, leaving 2 bases of the junction unmatched. Germline CDR1 reads SGHRS; CDR2 reads YFSETQ. 13 Jbeta primers and 60 Vbeta primers were used for the PCR. Here immunoSEQ multiplex PCR was the method, and the copy in TCRdb shows in-frame clones only, minus some. The sample includes some 200,000 clones, 77% of them seen just once. Sequenced material: PBMCs. The clonotype originates from a woman aged 55-70 years in good health and CMV-seropositive. The chain has TRBV5-1 and TRBJ2-2; 9 positions match TRBD2. In nucleotides, the CDR3 is TGCGCCAGCAGCTTGTTACTAGCGGGGAACACCGGGGAGCTGTTTTTT. Its translation: CASSLLLAGNTGELFF.